This T cell receptor beta chain was found in a study of cytomegalovirus exposure and HLA in healthy donors. General study results and limits: Reports credit the classifier with highly specific, highly sensitive diagnosis of cytomegalovirus status. The likely origin of a cluster of highly shared sequence variants was a sequencing artifact.

This CDR3 is built from 15 residues. V was trimmed by 0 bases and J by 12 bases, leaving 18 bases between them. Germline CDR1 and CDR2: SGHRS and YFSETQ. Note on this clone: Its target is unknown.

The PCR used 60 Vbeta and 13 Jbeta primers. The protocol was immunoSEQ multiplex PCR, while the TCRdb copy is restricted to in-frame clones and leaves out a portion. Of about 100,000 clones in the sample, about 75% are singletons; the top ten hold roughly 15%. This sequence joins TRBV5-1 and TRBJ1-4, with TRBD1 as a possible D gene (6 bases). This clonotype originated in a male donor in good health and CMV-seropositive. Specimen: PBMCs. CDR3 in DNA: TGCGCCAGCAGCTTGGCCCCGGACAGACCATGGGAACTGTTTTTT. Its protein product is CASSLAPDRPWELFF.